These 12 T cell receptor beta chains were sequenced from one sample in a study of blood T cell repertoires in COVID-19. Profiling relied on immunoSEQ multiplex PCR, and the TCRdb table lists in-frame clones only, not all of them. Of over 200,000 clones in the sample, roughly 87% were seen once. Sequencing input: peripheral blood. These receptors all come from a young woman who had recovered from COVID-19.

The chain is built from TRBV4-3 and TRBJ2-2; TRBD1 matches at 7 bases. The CDR3 has 16 residues. The germline CDR1 and CDR2 sequences are LGHNA and YSLEER. V shed 4 bases, J shed 1 base, and the junction held 6 bases outside the gene matches. CDR3 residues: CASSRGQVGNTGELFF. The CDR3 nucleotides read TGCGCCAGCAGCCGCGGACAGGTGGGGAACACCGGGGAGCTGTTTTTT.

V is TRBV5-1 and J is TRBJ2-7, with TRBD1 matching 12 bases. Trimming took 5 bases from V and 4 from J; bases not matched to a gene: 7. CDR1 is SGHRS and CDR2 is YFSETQ in the germline V gene. This CDR3 is 15 amino acids long. CDR3 DNA: TGCGCCAGCAGTCGCGGGACAGGGGGCGAGTACGAGCAGTACTTC. As protein: CASSRGTGGEYEQYF.

This clone appeared a single time. V gene TRBV4-3 combines with J gene TRBJ2-1; D might be TRBD2 (6 bases). CDR3 length: 14 residues. Looked up from germline, CDR1 is LGHNA and CDR2 is YSLEER. Trimming pared 1 base from V and 8 bases from J, leaving 12 bases between. CDR3 in DNA: TGCGCCAGCAGCCAAGTAGATCCGGGGGATGAGCAGTTCTTC. Amino acid sequence: CASSQVDPGDEQFF.

The rearrangement uses TRBV18 and TRBJ1-1; D gene uncertain. Trimming stripped 5 bases from V and 3 bases from J, with 10 bases between. CDR3 length equals 13 residues. From germline, CDR1 is KGHSH and CDR2 LQKENI. DNA for the CDR3: TGTGCCAGCTCAGGCCGTGGTTACACTGAAGCTTTCTTT. Translating gives CASSGRGYTEAFF.

The V call is TRBV6-5, the J call TRBJ2-7; no definite D call. CDR3 length: 15 amino acids. V was cut by 2 bases and J by 2 bases, with 13 bases left in between. The germline V gene has CDR1 MNHEY and CDR2 SVGAGI. The CDR3 DNA reads as TGTGCCAGCAGTTACGGCCTAGATCCAACCTACGAGCAGTACTTC. Its translation is CASSYGLDPTYEQYF.

This chain connects TRBV14 to TRBJ1-5; no reliable D call. CDR3 size: 13 residues. Trimming removed 5 bases at V and 0 bases at J, with 5 bases between. The germline V gene has CDR1 SGHDN and CDR2 FVKESK. As DNA, the CDR3 is TGTGCCAGCAGCTCCTATAGCAATCAGCCCCAGCATTTT. As protein: CASSSYSNQPQHF.

The gene calls are TRBV9 and TRBJ1-5; perhaps TRBD1 as D (6 bases). V lost 4 bases and J lost 1, with 12 bases in between. CDR1 SGDLS and CDR2 YYNGEE come from the germline V gene. This CDR3 spans 15 amino acids. Here the CDR3 DNA reads TGTGCCAGCAGCCCCCACGGGACAAGCAATCAGCCCCAGCATTTT. Protein product: CASSPHGTSNQPQHF.

The chain has TRBV9 and TRBJ1-4; 7 nucleotides align to TRBD1. There are 18 residues in the CDR3. CDR1 is SGDLS, CDR2 YYNGEE, per germline. Losses at the gene ends were 0 bases for V and 0 bases for J; bases not matched to a gene: 8. In nucleotides, the CDR3 is TGTGCCAGCAGCGTAGCTCAGGGGGTAACCGCAACTAATGAAAAACTGTTTTTT. Translating gives CASSVAQGVTATNEKLFF.

This clone has just one count. The chain couples TRBV9 to TRBJ1-1, with TRBD1 matching over 8 bases. J gave up 11 bases and V 4 bases, and 16 bases lay outside the gene matches. Germline V lookup: CDR1 SGDLS, CDR2 YYNGEE. The CDR3 has 15 amino acids. The CDR3 sequence: CASSPRDRTIIGAFF. CDR3 DNA: TGTGCCAGCAGCCCGAGGGACAGGACAATCATCGGGGCTTTCTTT.

The chain uses TRBV4-1 and TRBJ1-5; no definite D call. This CDR3 is 14 amino acids long. V lost 1 base and J lost 9, with 13 bases in between. CDR1 MGHRA and CDR2 YSYEKL come from the germline V gene. The CDR3 is CASSQGTVRWPQHF. CDR3 nucleotides: TGCGCCAGCAGCCAAGGAACGGTTAGATGGCCCCAGCATTTT.

The J gene is TRBJ2-7, the V gene TRBV5-6, with 11 positions matching TRBD1. With 3 bases clipped from V and 5 bases from J, the junction kept 4 bases outside the gene matches. The CDR3 runs to 14 residues. Germline CDR1 and CDR2: SGHDT and YYEEEE. This CDR3 is CASSWTGGKHEQYF. The CDR3 coding sequence is TGTGCCAGCAGCTGGACAGGGGGCAAACACGAGCAGTACTTC.

The chain links TRBV7-9 to TRBJ1-2; the match to TRBD1 covers 10 bases. Trimming removed 1 base from V and 5 bases from J; junction bases left unmatched: 7. CDR1 and CDR2 (germline): SEHNR, FQNEAQ (reference sequence). The length of the CDR3 is 16 residues. DNA for the CDR3: TGTGCCAGCAGCTTAGGGACAGGGGGTACCATTTATGGCTACACCTTC. Translation gives CASSLGTGGTIYGYTF.